This TCR beta chain was captured in a study of Tregs in tolerant kidney transplant recipients. Recipients received nonmyeloablative bone marrow transplants from related graft donors, with transient mixed chimerism. The data were produced by immunoSEQ multiplex PCR, yet TCRdb's version contains in-frame clones alone and is incomplete. Seen here are 65,000 or so clones, about 87% observed once, and the top ten hold more than 3%. The CDR3 length is 15 residues. Per the germline V gene, CDR1 is SGHKS and CDR2 is YYEKEE (reference sequence). V lost 0 bases and J 2 bases, leaving 10 bases between the germline ends.

The V and J genes are TRBV5-5 and TRBJ2-3, with a weak D call TRBD1 (5 bases). Here the sequenced sample was CD4+ T cells from blood (PBMCs), taken 6 months after the transplant. This TCR derives from a human patient who received a combined kidney and bone marrow transplant. The graft donor may have contributed some T cells. The CDR3 region is CASSLGLGDTDTQYF. The CDR3 DNA reads as TGTGCCAGCAGCTTGGGCTTAGGGGACACAGATACGCAGTATTTT.